The clone carrying this T cell receptor beta chain was observed a few times. Its antigen is still unknown. 13 Jbeta primers and 60 Vbeta primers were used for the PCR. The table came from immunoSEQ multiplex PCR; TCRdb's copy has only in-frame clones and leaves some out. Of around 69,000 clones listed, 70% to 80% are singletons. The donors gave bone marrow, and they were healthy. The data belong to a study of cytomegalovirus exposure and HLA in healthy donors. Study-level information: Around 76% of 398 genotyped donors fell in the Caucasian-associated ancestry cluster. Study-wide points: Prior analysis indicated that the majority of TCR beta V segments exhibited productivity approximately 87% or approximately 30% of the time. For cytomegalovirus status, the classifier reportedly gave diagnoses with high specificity and sensitivity.

The CDR3 is 13 residues long. V was shortened by 8 bases and J by 1 base, with 11 bases between the two germline ends. Germline V gives CDR1 MNHEY, CDR2 SMNVEV (reference sequence). The sequenced sample consisted of PBMCs. The rearrangement uses TRBV27 and TRBJ1-1; possibly TRBD1 for D (5 bases). This sequence originates from a woman in her forties or fifties in good health and CMV-seropositive. The CDR3 DNA follows: TGTGCCAGCGGCGGGGGGAAGAACACTGAAGCTTTCTTT. It specifies CASGGGKNTEAFF.